This entry lists 10 T cell receptor beta chains sequenced from one sample in a study of PD-L1 blockade in urothelial cancer. TCRdb keeps only in-frame clones here, not all; method: immunoSEQ multiplex PCR. Of over 65,000 clones in the sample, roughly 84% were seen once. Sequenced material: PBMCs, taken around atezolizumab (anti-PD-L1) treatment. The receptors derive from a man aged 70-80 years with urothelial cancer.

The genes are TRBV5-6 and TRBJ1-2; the match to TRBD1 covers 11 bases. Losses at the gene ends were 3 bases for V and 7 bases for J; bases not matched to a gene: 8. CDR1 is SGHDT, CDR2 YYEEEE, per germline. The CDR3 totals 15 residues. DNA of the CDR3: TGTGCCAGCAGCTGGAGGGACAGGGGGATCTTTGGCTACACCTTC. Translating it yields CASSWRDRGIFGYTF.

The V call is TRBV19, the J call TRBJ2-7, with 8 bases that match TRBD2. Looked up from germline, CDR1 is LNHDA and CDR2 is SQIVND (reference sequence). J lost 2 bases, V lost 6 bases, and 6 bases had no gene match. The CDR3 consists of 14 residues. This CDR3 reads CASSWTSRPYEQYF. The CDR3 bases are TGTGCCAGTAGCTGGACTAGCCGCCCCTACGAGCAGTACTTC.

This rearrangement joins TRBV9 to TRBJ2-3; no clear D gene. The germline gives CDR1 SGDLS, CDR2 YYNGEE. The CDR3 runs 15 residues. Trimming took 0 bases from V and 1 from J, leaving 9 bases between them. CDR3 sequence reads: CASSVVVGGTDTQYF. In DNA form, the CDR3 reads TGTGCCAGCAGCGTAGTAGTCGGTGGCACAGATACGCAGTATTTT.

Only one count was recorded for this clone. V usage is TRBV6-6 and J usage is TRBJ2-1; tentative D call: TRBD2 (6 bases). The CDR3 has 12 residues. Germline CDR1 and CDR2: MNHNY and SVGAGI (reference sequence). V lost 2 bases to trimming and J lost 10 bases, with 9 bases between them. As DNA, the CDR3 is TGTGCCAGCAGTTACGGCGGGGCAGAGCAGTTCTTC. Translating it yields CASSYGGAEQFF.

In this sample, this clone turned up once. The chain employs TRBV5-4 and TRBJ2-4; TRBD2 aligns across 7 bases. CDR3 length: 17 amino acids. Trimming cost V 6 bases and J 0 bases; bases outside gene matches: 12. Looked up from germline, CDR1 is SGHNT and CDR2 is YYREEE (reference sequence). This chain's CDR3 is CASTDVGGPVAKNIQYF. The CDR3 DNA is TGTGCCAGCACCGACGTGGGAGGGCCAGTAGCCAAAAACATTCAGTACTTC.

The chain joins TRBV27 to TRBJ1-3; D call uncertain. V lost 5 bases to trimming and J lost 0 bases, with 8 bases between them. Looked up from germline, CDR1 is MNHEY and CDR2 is SMNVEV (reference sequence). The CDR3 is made up of 14 amino acids. The CDR3 coding sequence is TGTGCCAGCAGTGAGAAGAGCTCTGGAAACACCATATATTTT. This sequence encodes CASSEKSSGNTIYF.

The chain links TRBV5-6 to TRBJ2-4; the D gene is possibly TRBD1 (5 bases). The ends were cut back, 2 bases at V and 0 bases at J, with 9 bases in the middle. Germline V gene data show CDR1 as SGHDT and CDR2 as YYEEEE. This CDR3 is 15 amino acids long. The CDR3 nucleotides read TGTGCCAGCAGCTTCAGGGCCCTAGCCAAAAACATTCAGTACTTC. This sequence encodes CASSFRALAKNIQYF.

The chain employs TRBV5-4 and TRBJ1-1; D might be TRBD1 (6 bases). Trimming took 4 bases from V and 0 from J, leaving 16 bases between them. The CDR3 covers 16 residues. In germline, CDR1 is SGHNT, CDR2 YYREEE (reference sequence). Here the CDR3 DNA reads TGTGCCAGCAGCCACTCAATGACAGGCATGAACACTGAAGCTTTCTTT. Encoded protein: CASSHSMTGMNTEAFF. Full variable domain (rest looked up from reference TRBV5-4 and TRBJ1-1): ETGVTQSPTHLIKTRGQQVTLRCSSQSGHNTVSWYQQALGQGPQFIFQYYREEENGRGNFPPRFSGLQFPNYSSELNVNALELDDSALYLCASSHSMTGMNTEAFFGQGTRLTVV.

The CDR3 reads CASSLSSWNTEAFF. CDR3 coding DNA: TGTGCCAGCAGTTTATCTAGCTGGAACACTGAAGCTTTCTTT. The chain carries TRBV27 and TRBJ1-1; D is unclear. Germline V gene data show CDR1 as MNHEY and CDR2 as SMNVEV (reference sequence). V was clipped by 0 bases and J by 1 base, with 6 bases between them. This CDR3 spans 14 amino acids.

The chain employs TRBV5-1 and TRBJ1-2, with a tentative D call TRBD1 (6 bases). The CDR3 covers 15 residues. Trimming shortened V by 4 bases and J by 3 bases, and 16 bases separated the two germline ends. Germline V gives CDR1 SGHRS, CDR2 YFSETQ. The CDR3 here is CASSASWDTDYGYTF. The CDR3 nucleotides read TGCGCCAGCAGCGCCTCCTGGGACACGGACTATGGCTACACCTTC.